The T cell receptor beta chain described here comes from a study of blood T cell repertoires in COVID-19. Authors' analysis steps: How many nucleated cells were present was estimated from reference gene primer amplification. Assay used: immunoSEQ multiplex PCR; TCRdb lists only in-frame clones, some missing. V and J calls and clone size follow that table, whereas D and trimming were derived from the DNA. This table has around 450,000 clones, around nine tenths appearing once. This CDR3 is 15 amino acids long. The V gene lost 0 bases and the J gene lost 2 bases, with 10 bases spanning the gap. Germline V CDR1 and CDR2: SGHRS, YFSETQ.

This TCR derives from a woman between 18 and 29 years old with acute COVID-19. This chain connects TRBV5-1 to TRBJ2-3, with D perhaps TRBD2 (5 bases). Input material: PBMCs or T cells enriched from blood (not recorded which). DNA for the CDR3: TGCGCCAGCAGCTTGGAGGACTCTTCCACAGATACGCAGTATTTT. This sequence encodes CASSLEDSSTDTQYF.